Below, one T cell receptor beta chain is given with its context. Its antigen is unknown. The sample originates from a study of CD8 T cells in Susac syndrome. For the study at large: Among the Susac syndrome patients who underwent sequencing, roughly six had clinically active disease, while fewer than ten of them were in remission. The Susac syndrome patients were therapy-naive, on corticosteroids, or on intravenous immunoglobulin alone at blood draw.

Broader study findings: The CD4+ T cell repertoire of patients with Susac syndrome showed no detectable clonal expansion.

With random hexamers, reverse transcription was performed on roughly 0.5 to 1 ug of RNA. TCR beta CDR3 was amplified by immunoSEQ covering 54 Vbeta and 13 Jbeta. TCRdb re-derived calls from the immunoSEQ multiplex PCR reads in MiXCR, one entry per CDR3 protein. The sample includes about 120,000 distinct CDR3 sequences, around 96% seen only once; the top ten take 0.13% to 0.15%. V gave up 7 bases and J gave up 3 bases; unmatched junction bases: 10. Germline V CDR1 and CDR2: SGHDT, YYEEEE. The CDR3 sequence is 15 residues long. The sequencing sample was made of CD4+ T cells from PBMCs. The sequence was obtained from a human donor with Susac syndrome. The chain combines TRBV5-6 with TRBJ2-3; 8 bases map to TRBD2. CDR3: CASLKAGVPTDTQYF. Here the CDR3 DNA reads TGTGCCAGCCTTAAAGCGGGGGTACCAACAGATACGCAGTATTTT.